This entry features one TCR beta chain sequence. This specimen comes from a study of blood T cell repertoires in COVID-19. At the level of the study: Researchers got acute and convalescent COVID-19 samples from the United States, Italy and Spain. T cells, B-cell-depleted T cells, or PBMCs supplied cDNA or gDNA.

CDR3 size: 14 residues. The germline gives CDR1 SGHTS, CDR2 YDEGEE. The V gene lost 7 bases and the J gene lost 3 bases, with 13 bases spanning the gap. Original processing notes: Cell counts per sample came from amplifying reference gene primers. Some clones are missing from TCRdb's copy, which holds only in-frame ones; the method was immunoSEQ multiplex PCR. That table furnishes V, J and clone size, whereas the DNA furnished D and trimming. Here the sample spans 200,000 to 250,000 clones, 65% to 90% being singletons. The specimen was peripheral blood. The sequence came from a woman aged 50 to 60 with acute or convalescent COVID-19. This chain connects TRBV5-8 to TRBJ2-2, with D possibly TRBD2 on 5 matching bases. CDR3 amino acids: CASERVGHTGELFF. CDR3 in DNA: TGTGCCAGCGAGAGGGTCGGTCACACCGGGGAGCTGTTTTTT. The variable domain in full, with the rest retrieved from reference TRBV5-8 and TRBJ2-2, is EAGVTQSPTHLIKTRGQQATLRCSPISGHTSVYWYQQALGLGLQFLLWYDEGEERNRGNFPPRFSGRQFPNYSSELNVNALELEDSALYLCASERVGHTGELFFGEGSRLTVL.